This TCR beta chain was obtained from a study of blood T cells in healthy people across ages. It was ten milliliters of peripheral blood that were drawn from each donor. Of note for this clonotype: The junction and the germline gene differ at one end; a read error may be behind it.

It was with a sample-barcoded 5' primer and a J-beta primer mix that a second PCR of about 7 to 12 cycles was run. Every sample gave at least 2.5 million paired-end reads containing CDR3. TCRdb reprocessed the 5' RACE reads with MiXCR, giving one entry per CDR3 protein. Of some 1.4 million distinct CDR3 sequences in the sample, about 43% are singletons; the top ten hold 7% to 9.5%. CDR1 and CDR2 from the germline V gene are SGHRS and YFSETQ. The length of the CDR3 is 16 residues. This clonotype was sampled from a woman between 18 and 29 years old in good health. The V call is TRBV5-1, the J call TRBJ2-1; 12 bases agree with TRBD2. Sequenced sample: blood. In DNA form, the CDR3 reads TGCGCCAGCAGTGGGGGCCGGACTAGCGGGAACAATGAGCAGGTCTTC. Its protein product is CASSGGRTSGNNEQVF.